This TCR beta chain is from a study of blood T cell repertoires in COVID-19. Germline trimming cut 4 bases from V and 2 bases from J; bases unmatched to any gene: 3. There are 14 residues in the CDR3. CDR1 SEHNR and CDR2 FQNEAQ come from the germline V gene (reference sequence). Assay used: immunoSEQ multiplex PCR; TCRdb lists only in-frame clones, some missing. The sample contains 40,000 or so clones, around nine tenths of which appear only once. The rearrangement links TRBV7-9 to TRBJ2-3; 7 bases line up with TRBD2. Sequenced material: peripheral blood. The receptor was derived from a human donor in a cohort sampled during active COVID-19. The CDR3 DNA reads as TGTGCCAGCAGCTCTGAGCGGGACACAGATACGCAGTATTTT. Translated: CASSSERDTDTQYF.